This T cell receptor beta chain is from a study of T cell responses to AZD1222 COVID-19 vaccine. TCRdb's table, derived via immunoSEQ multiplex PCR, lists solely in-frame clones and lacks some. This sample carries roughly 180,000 clones, about 93% of them seen once, and the ten largest clones take under 1.1%. Study results and caveats: There were vaccine-associated CD4 TCRs across spike, dominant at 160-218 and 743-854.

This CDR3 is built from 15 residues. Germline CDR1 LNHNV, CDR2 YYDKDF (reference sequence). Trimming left V 0 bases short and J 1 base short, with 10 bases between. Concerning this clone itself: Its antigen is unidentified.

The chain is built from TRBV15 and TRBJ2-7; D perhaps matches TRBD2 (5 bases). This TCR was recovered from an adult who received the MenACWY meningococcal vaccine as a control. The source was peripheral blood, collected 28 days after the second dose of the MenACWY control vaccine. The CDR3 DNA sequence: TGTGCCACCAGCAGAGAGCCGGGATTATCCTACGAGCAGTACTTC. This sequence encodes CATSREPGLSYEQYF. The full variable domain, with the rest looked up from reference TRBV15 and TRBJ2-7, is DAMVIQNPRYQVTQFGKPVTLSCSQTLNHNVMYWYQQKSSQAPKLLFHYYDKDFNNEADTPDNFQSRRPNTSFCFLDIRSPGLGDTAMYLCATSREPGLSYEQYFGPGTRLTVT.